This T cell receptor (beta chain) was observed in a study of metastatic and nonmetastatic thyroid tumors. At the level of the study: Repertoires were compared across blood and tumor or nodule tissue from malignant and benign thyroid patients.

Authors' analysis steps: Clinicopathological groups differed in CDR3, with these differences serving to build a distant-metastasis classifier for papillary thyroid cancer. TCRdb reassembled clones from the PCR reads with MiXCR. These V and J calls derive from TCRdb rather than the authors' analysis. The sample shows roughly 19,000 clones, about 35% of them seen only once. Germline V gene sequence: CDR1 DFQATT, CDR2 SNEGSKA (reference sequence). CDR3 length equals 13 residues. J gave up 4 bases and V 3 bases, and 1 base lay outside the gene matches. All patients were treatment-naive before thyroid surgery.

The rearrangement joins TRBV20-1 to TRBJ1-5; 9 bases are shared with TRBD1. This sequence originates from a female donor with papillary thyroid cancer or a benign thyroid nodule (not recorded which). Some clones in this sample may be carry-over from other donors' samples. Sequencing was done on a sample of tumor tissue. The chain's CDR3 is CSASGTGNQPQHF. CDR3 sequence (DNA): TGCAGTGCTAGCGGGACAGGGAATCAGCCCCAGCATTTT.